Below are 32 T cell receptor beta chains sequenced from a single sample in a study of T cell changes during pregnancy in multiple sclerosis. Sequencing used immunoSEQ multiplex PCR; TCRdb keeps in-frame clones, though not all of them. The sample consists of about 69,000 clones, about 91% of them appearing once. Material: CD4+ T cells from peripheral blood mononuclear cells, obtained in the third trimester of pregnancy. The receptors were gathered from a female donor in good health, enrolled as a control in a pregnancy study.

The chain links TRBV4-1 to TRBJ1-6, with no clear D. The CDR3 is 17 residues long. V was cut by 4 bases and J by 7 bases, with 20 bases left in between. Germline assignment: CDR1 MGHRA and CDR2 YSYEKL. The CDR3 DNA is TGCGCCAGCAGCCGATCAACGCCAGATAATAGCAATTCACCCCTCCACTTT. This translates into CASSRSTPDNSNSPLHF.

J is TRBJ1-1 and V is TRBV18, with 9 bases identical to TRBD1. CDR1 is KGHSH, CDR2 LQKENI, per germline. The CDR3 runs 16 residues. The V segment lost 5 bases and the J segment 1 base; nucleotides outside the gene matches: 8. The CDR3 loop reads CASSSSGTGTNTEAFF. In DNA, the CDR3 is TGTGCCAGCTCATCCTCCGGGACAGGGACGAACACTGAAGCTTTCTTT.

The chain joins TRBV5-1 to TRBJ1-1; 9 bases align to TRBD1. Germline V CDR1 and CDR2: SGHRS, YFSETQ. V lost 6 bases and J lost 10; bases outside the gene matches: 10. The CDR3 spans 13 residues. This CDR3 reads CASNINRDRVAFF. DNA for the CDR3: TGCGCCAGCAACATAAACAGGGACAGGGTAGCTTTCTTT.

V is TRBV7-2 and J is TRBJ2-4; 10 nucleotides line up with TRBD1. Losses at the gene ends were 3 bases for V and 7 bases for J; bases not matched to a gene: 6. The CDR3 is 15 residues long. CDR1 is SGHTA and CDR2 is FQGNSA in the germline V gene. The CDR3 region has the DNA TGTGCCAGCAGCTTCCGGGGGGGACAGGGGAACATTCAGTACTTC. It specifies CASSFRGGQGNIQYF.

The chain carries TRBV7-2 and TRBJ1-3; D unclear. V lost 5 bases and J 0 bases, leaving 14 bases between the germline ends. This CDR3 comprises 16 residues. The germline gives CDR1 SGHTA, CDR2 FQGNSA. The CDR3 is CASSPIGTFSGNTIYF. The CDR3, as DNA: TGTGCCAGCAGCCCAATTGGCACCTTCTCTGGAAACACCATATATTTT. Supplemented by reference TRBV7-2 and TRBJ1-3, the full variable domain reads GAGVSQSPSNKVTEKGKDVELRCDPISGHTALYWYRQSLGQGLEFLIYFQGNSAPDKSGLPSDRFSAERTGGSVSTLTIQRTQQEDSAVYLCASSPIGTFSGNTIYFGEGSWLTVV.

V gene TRBV14 combines with J gene TRBJ2-4; TRBD1 is a possible D gene (6 bases). V lost 4 bases and J lost 0, with 16 bases in between. Looked up from germline, CDR1 is SGHDN and CDR2 is FVKESK. The CDR3 spans 17 residues. The CDR3 loop is CASSRSGQLLAKNIQYF. Here the CDR3 DNA reads TGTGCCAGCAGCCGGTCAGGACAGCTACTAGCCAAAAACATTCAGTACTTC.

V gene TRBV29-1 combines with J gene TRBJ2-5; 9 bases line up with TRBD2. Trimming took 4 bases from V and 5 from J; bases not matched to a gene: 8. The CDR3 spans 14 residues. Per the germline V gene, CDR1 is SQVTM and CDR2 is ANQGSEA. CDR3 region: CSVASRGGSETQYF. Written as DNA, the CDR3 is TGCAGCGTTGCTTCGCGGGGGGGTAGTGAGACCCAGTACTTC.

The chain employs TRBV5-1 and TRBJ1-5; D is ambiguous. With 0 bases removed from V and 7 bases from J, the gap between germline ends came to 8 bases. The CDR3 totals 13 residues. Per the germline V gene, CDR1 is SGHRS and CDR2 is YFSETQ. The CDR3 is CASSLEEGQPQHF. In nucleotides, the CDR3 is TGCGCCAGCAGCTTGGAGGAGGGCCAGCCCCAGCATTTT.

The chain is built from TRBV6-1 and TRBJ2-4, with a weak D call TRBD1 (5 bases). Trimming removed 4 bases at V and 0 bases at J, with 10 bases between. In germline, CDR1 is MNHNS, CDR2 SASEGT. This CDR3 has 15 residues. As DNA, the CDR3 is TGTGCCAGCAGTGCAATGGACACAGCCAAAAACATTCAGTACTTC. Its protein product is CASSAMDTAKNIQYF.

V is TRBV7-2 and J is TRBJ1-2; a possible D gene is TRBD1 (5 bases). This CDR3 region has 13 residues. V was shortened by 4 bases and J by 3 bases, with 9 bases between the two germline ends. From germline, CDR1 is SGHTA and CDR2 FQGNSA. The CDR3 is CASSSNRYYGYTF. The CDR3 bases are TGTGCCAGCAGCTCCAACAGGTACTATGGCTACACCTTC. The variable domain in full, completed from reference TRBV7-2 and TRBJ1-2, reads GAGVSQSPSNKVTEKGKDVELRCDPISGHTALYWYRQSLGQGLEFLIYFQGNSAPDKSGLPSDRFSAERTGGSVSTLTIQRTQQEDSAVYLCASSSNRYYGYTFGSGTRLTVV.

This clone was counted only a few times. Here the CDR3 DNA reads TGTGCCAGCAGCTTAGGTCAGGGGCGCACTGAAGCTTTCTTT. Amino acids: CASSLGQGRTEAFF. The chain links TRBV7-9 to TRBJ1-1, with a weak D call TRBD1 (6 bases). V was cut by 1 base and J by 4 bases, with 10 bases left in between. CDR3 length: 14 amino acids. Germline loops: CDR1 SEHNR, CDR2 FQNEAQ (reference sequence). Filled out from reference TRBV7-9 and TRBJ1-1, the complete variable domain reads DTGVSQNPRHKITKRGQNVTFRCDPISEHNRLYWYRQTLGQGPEFLTYFQNEAQLEKSRLLSDRFSAERPKGSFSTLEIQRTEQGDSAMYLCASSLGQGRTEAFFGQGTRLTVV.

The V gene is TRBV21-1, the J gene TRBJ2-2; the D segment call TRBD1 is taken from the table without a DNA check. TRBV21-1 represents a pseudogene. This CDR3 comprises 17 residues. CDR3 amino acids: CASSKAEGQGRTGELFF. The CDR3 DNA is TGTGCCAGCAGCAAAGCGGAAGGACAGGGACGCACCGGGGAGCTGTTTTTT.

The CDR3 bases are TGTGCCAGCAGCGACCCGGACAGAGAAAAACTGTTTTTT. It is translated as CASSDPDREKLFF. J is TRBJ1-4 and V is TRBV5-4, with a possible D match to TRBD1 (6 bases). Germline CDR1 is SGHNT and CDR2 is YYREEE (reference sequence). CDR3 length: 13 amino acids. The V and J ends lost 4 bases and 8 bases respectively, with 12 bases between them.

V gene TRBV2 combines with J gene TRBJ1-6; 7 bases agree with TRBD1. CDR3 length: 14 amino acids. Germline CDR1 SNHLY, CDR2 FYNNEI. The V segment lost 6 bases and the J segment 5 bases; nucleotides outside the gene matches: 4. CDR3 amino acids: CASSLGQDNSPLHF. CDR3 nucleotides: TGTGCCAGCAGCTTAGGACAGGATAATTCACCCCTCCACTTT.

This chain joins TRBV7-8 and TRBJ1-2; D is undetermined. The germline V and J ends were trimmed by 5 bases and 3 bases, with 13 bases remaining between them. The CDR3 covers 14 residues. Germline V gives CDR1 SGHVS, CDR2 FQNEAQ. CDR3 in DNA: TGTGCCAGCAGCCCAGGAACCACCGACTATGGCTACACCTTC. Residues: CASSPGTTDYGYTF.

Only a few counts were recorded for this clone. The gene calls are TRBV9 and TRBJ1-1, with D possibly matching TRBD1 (5 bases). The CDR3 runs to 14 residues. Germline CDR1 SGDLS, CDR2 YYNGEE. Between the trimmed V and J ends, which lost 4 bases and 3 bases, there was a span of 13 bases. The CDR3 here is CASSLSGGDTEAFF. DNA of the CDR3: TGTGCCAGCAGCCTCTCGGGGGGGGACACTGAAGCTTTCTTT.

The chain joins TRBV11-2 to TRBJ1-3; TRBD1 might be the D (5 bases). Trimming stripped 6 bases from V and 0 bases from J, with 15 bases between. Germline assignment: CDR1 SGHAT and CDR2 FQNNGV. The CDR3 is made up of 16 amino acids. The CDR3 DNA sequence: TGTGCCAGCAGATATCAGCCGGACACCTCTGGAAACACCATATATTTT. This gives the protein CASRYQPDTSGNTIYF. The whole variable domain, filled in from reference TRBV11-2 and TRBJ1-3, reads EAGVAQSPRYKIIEKRQSVAFWCNPISGHATLYWYQQILGQGPKLLIQFQNNGVVDDSQLPKDRFSAERLKGVDSTLKIQPAKLEDSAVYLCASRYQPDTSGNTIYFGEGSWLTVV.

This sequence joins TRBV5-4 and TRBJ2-7; 9 nucleotides align to TRBD1. CDR1 and CDR2 (germline): SGHNT, YYREEE (reference sequence). The J segment lost 4 bases and the V segment lost 4 bases, leaving 9 bases of the junction unmatched. The CDR3 is 15 residues long. The CDR3 DNA reads as TGTGCCAGCAGCCAGGGACAGGGAGGGCAGTACGAGCAGTACTTC. Residues: CASSQGQGGQYEQYF.

The rearrangement uses TRBV2 and TRBJ1-1; the match to TRBD1 covers 8 bases. There are 13 residues in the CDR3. CDR1 and CDR2 (germline): SNHLY, FYNNEI. After removal of 6 bases from V and 3 bases from J, the junction contained 3 bases not matched to a gene. The CDR3 protein is CASSPTGDTEAFF. CDR3 coding DNA: TGTGCCAGCAGCCCGACAGGGGACACTGAAGCTTTCTTT.

This clone has a handful of counts. The V and J genes are TRBV5-1 and TRBJ1-3, with D perhaps matching TRBD1 (5 bases). The CDR3 loop spans 19 amino acids. Trimming shortened V by 1 base and J by 0 bases, and 20 bases separated the two germline ends. Germline CDR1 and CDR2: SGHRS and YFSETQ. The CDR3 region has the DNA TGCGCCAGCAGCTTGTTCGGGGGATCTATACCCCGCTCTGGAAACACCATATATTTT. Protein: CASSLFGGSIPRSGNTIYF. Together with reference TRBV5-1 and TRBJ1-3, the CDR3 gives the full variable domain: KAGVTQTPRYLIKTRGQQVTLSCSPISGHRSVSWYQQTPGQGLQFLFEYFSETQRNKGNFPGRFSGRQFSNSRSEMNVSTLELGDSALYLCASSLFGGSIPRSGNTIYFGEGSWLTVV.

The chain recombines TRBV27 with TRBJ2-7; 8 bases agree with TRBD1. Germline V gene data show CDR1 as MNHEY and CDR2 as SMNVEV (reference sequence). The V segment lost 7 bases and the J segment 3 bases; nucleotides outside the gene matches: 11. The CDR3 is 15 residues long. DNA of the CDR3: TGTGCCAGCACCCCCAGGGCGGACAGGGACTACGAGCAGTACTTC. Translation gives CASTPRADRDYEQYF.

The chain combines TRBV7-3 with TRBJ2-5, with 12 nucleotides matching TRBD2. CDR3 length: 18 residues. The germline gives CDR1 SGHTA, CDR2 FQGTGA. The junction had 9 bases not matched to a gene; V was cut back by 2 bases and J by 2 bases. The CDR3 DNA reads TGTGCCAGCAGCTTACGGGGCATACTAGCGGGGGGACAAGAGACCCAGTACTTC. Translating it yields CASSLRGILAGGQETQYF. Supplemented by reference TRBV7-3 and TRBJ2-5, the full variable domain reads GAGVSQTPSNKVTEKGKYVELRCDPISGHTALYWYRQSLGQGPEFLIYFQGTGAADDSGLPNDRFFAVRPEGSVSTLKIQRTERGDSAVYLCASSLRGILAGGQETQYFGPGTRLLVL.

Only a few counts were recorded for this clone. The chain is built from TRBV4-1 and TRBJ2-1; possibly TRBD2 for D (5 bases). The CDR3 is 16 residues long. V dropped 1 base and J dropped 10 bases, with 20 bases sitting between them. In germline, CDR1 is MGHRA, CDR2 YSYEKL. The CDR3 loop reads CASSQVRIGVVWEQFF. Written as DNA, the CDR3 is TGCGCCAGCAGCCAAGTTAGGATCGGGGTAGTCTGGGAGCAGTTCTTC.

The CDR3 here is CASSLGRRANYGYTF. For the CDR3, the DNA is TGTGCCAGCAGCTTAGGCCGGAGAGCTAACTATGGCTACACCTTC. This chain links TRBV7-2 with TRBJ1-2; no reliable D call. The CDR3 is made up of 15 amino acids. Germline CDR1 and CDR2: SGHTA and FQGNSA. The V gene lost 1 base and the J gene lost 0 bases, with 9 bases spanning the gap. The whole variable domain, remainder taken from reference TRBV7-2 and TRBJ1-2, is GAGVSQSPSNKVTEKGKDVELRCDPISGHTALYWYRQSLGQGLEFLIYFQGNSAPDKSGLPSDRFSAERTGGSVSTLTIQRTQQEDSAVYLCASSLGRRANYGYTFGSGTRLTVV.

In this sample, this clone turned up a few times. This sequence joins TRBV11-3 and TRBJ1-1, with D maybe TRBD1 (5 bases). The CDR3 is 13 amino acids. The germline V and J ends were trimmed by 5 bases and 6 bases, with 13 bases remaining between them. Germline values: CDR1 SGHNT, CDR2 YENEEA. CDR3 in amino acids: CASSDDRDAEAFF. The DNA for the CDR3 is TGTGCCAGCAGCGATGACAGAGACGCTGAAGCTTTCTTT.

The chain combines TRBV4-1 with TRBJ2-3, with TRBD2 matching over 10 bases. CDR1 is MGHRA and CDR2 is YSYEKL in the germline V gene. The V gene end was trimmed by 2 bases and the J gene end by 4 bases; junction bases not matched to a gene: 9. The CDR3 is made up of 17 amino acids. CDR3 bases: TGCGCCAGCAGCCAAACGTGGCTAGCGGGGGCCGCAGATACGCAGTATTTT. Amino acid sequence: CASSQTWLAGAADTQYF.

The chain carries TRBV2 and TRBJ1-4; 8 bases line up with TRBD1. This CDR3 has 16 amino acids. The junction had 10 bases not matched to a gene; V was cut back by 5 bases and J by 5 bases. Germline loops: CDR1 SNHLY, CDR2 FYNNEI. This CDR3 reads CASSPGGLRGNEKLFF. In DNA form, the CDR3 reads TGTGCCAGCAGTCCAGGGGGCTTGCGGGGAAATGAAAAACTGTTTTTT.

The chain links TRBV10-3 to TRBJ2-3; 10 bases line up with TRBD2. Germline lookup yields CDR1 ENHRY and CDR2 SYGVKD. After removal of 6 bases from V and 0 bases from J, the junction contained 6 bases not matched to a gene. This CDR3 has 16 residues. The CDR3 DNA sequence: TGTGCCATCAGGAGCGGGGGGGCCGTTAGCACAGATACGCAGTATTTT. The encoded protein is CAIRSGGAVSTDTQYF.

This clone has only a few counts. CDR3 DNA sequence: TGTGCCAGCAGTCTTCTCGACAGGGGGGTTAGGGGCATCCGTGGCTACACCTTC. It translates to CASSLLDRGVRGIRGYTF. The chain couples TRBV14 to TRBJ1-2; TRBD1 matches at 9 bases. Germline trimming cut 6 bases from V and 7 bases from J; bases unmatched to any gene: 21. CDR1 SGHDN and CDR2 FVKESK come from the germline V gene. The CDR3 consists of 18 residues.

This clone was observed a handful of times. At one of its ends the junction is not consistent with the germline gene, which may arise from a read error. The V gene is TRBV25-1, the J gene TRBJ1-4, with D uncertain. This CDR3 has 13 residues. CDR1 and CDR2 from the germline V gene are MGHDK and SYGVNS. The CDR3 coding sequence is TGTGCCAGCAGTGAAACAACGAATGAAAAACTGTTTTTT. Protein: CASSETTNEKLFF.

V is TRBV19 and J is TRBJ1-6; TRBD1 matches 10 bases. V trimming: 5 bases; J trimming: 9 bases; junction bases outside the gene matches: 10. Germline loops: CDR1 LNHDA, CDR2 SQIVND (reference sequence). This CDR3 comprises 16 residues. The CDR3 region is CASSAGTGATGSPLHF. CDR3 in DNA: TGTGCCAGTAGTGCCGGGACAGGGGCAACGGGTTCACCCCTCCACTTT.

The genes are TRBV4-2 and TRBJ2-1; 9 nucleotides line up with TRBD1. CDR3 length: 15 amino acids. V gave up 4 bases and J gave up 6 bases; unmatched junction bases: 7. Germline V gives CDR1 LGHNA, CDR2 YNFKEQ. CDR3 amino acids: CASSPGGQGRNEQFF. The CDR3 nucleotides are TGTGCCAGCAGCCCGGGGGGACAGGGTCGCAATGAGCAGTTCTTC.